This entry describes one T cell receptor beta chain. Its antigen is unidentified. The ends were cut back, 1 base at V and 6 bases at J, with 6 bases in the middle. Germline CDR1 and CDR2: SEHNR and FQNEAQ (reference sequence). The CDR3 runs 13 residues. Sample barcodes were added at both library ends during cDNA synthesis. Using its own MiXCR run on the 5' RACE reads, TCRdb lists one record per CDR3 protein. The repertoire holds about 370,000 distinct CDR3 sequences, with about 28% as singletons. The data stem from a study of identical twins' blood T cells. Whole-study findings and limits: Abundant TCRbeta CDR3s overlapped more between twins than with unrelated donors.

The genes are TRBV7-9 and TRBJ2-2; D gene ambiguous. Material for sequencing was PBMCs. The sequence was obtained from a woman aged 18-49 years in good health. The CDR3, as DNA: TGTGCCAGCAGCTTAGTCAGAGCCGGGGAGCTGTTTTTT. This translates into CASSLVRAGELFF.